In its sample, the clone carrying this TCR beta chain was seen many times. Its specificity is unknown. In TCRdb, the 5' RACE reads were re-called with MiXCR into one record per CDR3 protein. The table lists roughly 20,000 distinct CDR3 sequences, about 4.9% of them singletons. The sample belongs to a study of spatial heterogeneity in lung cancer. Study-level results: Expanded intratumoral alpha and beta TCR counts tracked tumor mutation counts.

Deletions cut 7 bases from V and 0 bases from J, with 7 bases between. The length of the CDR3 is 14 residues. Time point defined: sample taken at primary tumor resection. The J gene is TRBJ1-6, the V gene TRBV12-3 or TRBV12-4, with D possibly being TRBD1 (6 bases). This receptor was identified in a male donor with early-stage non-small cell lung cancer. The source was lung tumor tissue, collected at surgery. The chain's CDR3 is CASNRASYNSPLHF. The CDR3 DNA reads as TGTGCCAGCAACAGGGCCTCCTATAATTCACCCCTCCACTTT.